One and the same sample provided the 15 T cell receptor beta chains below, sequenced in a study of blood T cell repertoires in COVID-19. Using immunoSEQ multiplex PCR, the repertoire was profiled, and TCRdb retains in-frame clones only, with some absent. The table records 45,000 to 60,000 clones, roughly four fifths of them present only once. The material sequenced was peripheral blood. These receptors originate from a human donor with acute or convalescent COVID-19. The donor label of this sample is uncertain.

J is TRBJ1-2 and V is TRBV7-6; 8 bases map to TRBD1. V gave up 2 bases and J gave up 8 bases; unmatched junction bases: 7. Germline V lookup: CDR1 SGHVS, CDR2 FNYEAQ. The CDR3 extends over 14 amino acids. CDR3 in DNA: TGTGCCAGCAGCTTACTGGCAGGGGGCAACGGCTACACCTTC. This gives the protein CASSLLAGGNGYTF.

The chain combines TRBV11-1 with TRBJ2-5, with TRBD2 matching over 8 bases. Trimming took 1 base from V and 3 from J; bases not matched to a gene: 4. Germline CDR1 and CDR2: SGHAT and FQDESV (reference sequence). The CDR3 totals 15 residues. CDR3 nucleotides: TGTGCCAGCAGCTTAGTTATAGCGGGGAAAGAGACCCAGTACTTC. Its protein product is CASSLVIAGKETQYF.

The chain employs TRBV5-6 and TRBJ2-1; 7 bases match TRBD2. V gave up 0 bases and J gave up 2 bases; unmatched junction bases: 2. The length of the CDR3 is 15 residues. The germline V gene has CDR1 SGHDT and CDR2 YYEEEE. The CDR3 loop is CASSLGLAAYNEQFF. In DNA form, the CDR3 reads TGTGCCAGCAGCTTGGGGCTAGCGGCCTACAATGAGCAGTTCTTC.

This clone was counted between two and nine times. The rearrangement joins TRBV29-1 to TRBJ1-1, with TRBD1 matching over 10 bases. The CDR3 is 12 residues long. The J segment lost 8 bases and the V segment lost 7 bases, leaving 7 bases of the junction unmatched. Germline V gene sequence: CDR1 SQVTM, CDR2 ANQGSEA. This CDR3 reads CSGGQGVGEAFF. The CDR3 nucleotides read TGCAGCGGCGGACAGGGGGTTGGGGAAGCTTTCTTT.

V and J are TRBV3-1 (or the pseudogene TRBV3-2) and TRBJ2-3; 8 positions match TRBD1. The germline CDR1 and CDR2 sequences are LGHDT and YNNKEL (reference sequence). The CDR3 loop spans 11 amino acids. Trimming cost V 7 bases and J 6 bases; bases outside gene matches: 0. The CDR3 spells CASNRGDTQYF. The CDR3 nucleotides are TGTGCCAGCAACAGGGGGGATACGCAGTATTTT.

Details on this clone: The junction shows a germline mismatch at one end, possibly a read error. As DNA, the CDR3 is TGCAGCGTTGAGGGGGGGGGCTTC. This encodes CSVEGGGF. The chain uses TRBV29-1 and TRBJ2-7, with 7 bases fitting TRBD2. The CDR3 spans 8 residues. Germline CDR1 SQVTM, CDR2 ANQGSEA.

This clone appeared a few times. CDR3 amino acids: CASTSVLNTEAFF. The CDR3 DNA reads as TGTGCCAGCACATCAGTGCTTAACACTGAAGCTTTCTTT. V gene TRBV25-1 combines with J gene TRBJ1-1; the D is unclear. The CDR3 spans 13 residues. Trimming removed 7 bases at V and 2 bases at J, with 11 bases between. The germline gives CDR1 MGHDK, CDR2 SYGVNS.

This rearrangement joins TRBV19 to TRBJ2-5, with D possibly matching TRBD2 (7 bases). V was clipped by 2 bases and J by 4 bases, with 20 bases between them. The CDR3 is 17 residues long. CDR1 and CDR2 from the germline V gene are LNHDA and SQIVND (reference sequence). CDR3 amino acids: CASSIRGGGPSGETQYF. The CDR3 nucleotides read TGTGCCAGTAGTATACGAGGGGGAGGGCCTTCTGGAGAGACCCAGTACTTC. Full variable domain (rest looked up from reference TRBV19 and TRBJ2-5): DGGITQSPKYLFRKEGQNVTLSCEQNLNHDAMYWYRQDPGQGLRLIYYSQIVNDFQKGDIAEGYSVSREKKESFPLTVTSAQKNPTAFYLCASSIRGGGPSGETQYFGPGTRLLVL.

The gene calls are TRBV6-4 and TRBJ2-6, with D hard to call. The CDR3 has 16 amino acids. CDR1 and CDR2 from the germline V gene are MRHNA and SNTAGT. Trimming shortened V by 0 bases and J by 0 bases, and 6 bases separated the two germline ends. CDR3 in DNA: TGTGCCAGCAGTGACTCAGAGGTCTCTGGGGCCAACGTCCTGACTTTC. Protein sequence: CASSDSEVSGANVLTF.

This CDR3 reads CASSYSADSGANVLTF. In nucleotides, the CDR3 is TGTGCCAGCAGTTACTCGGCGGACTCGGGGGCCAACGTCCTGACTTTC. The chain has TRBV6-5 and TRBJ2-6; TRBD2 is a possible D gene (5 bases). Germline lookup yields CDR1 MNHEY and CDR2 SVGAGI. The length of the CDR3 is 16 residues. The ends were cut back, 0 bases at V and 4 bases at J, with 10 bases in the middle.

The gene calls are TRBV7-2 and TRBJ2-1; possibly TRBD2 for D (6 bases). Germline V gene sequence: CDR1 SGHTA, CDR2 FQGNSA. Between the trimmed V and J ends, which lost 1 base and 3 bases, there was a span of 19 bases. This CDR3 spans 18 amino acids. The CDR3, as DNA: TGTGCCAGCAGCTTAGTAATGGAGGGAAACTACGTCTACAATGAGCAGTTCTTC. It yields the protein CASSLVMEGNYVYNEQFF.

The V and J genes are TRBV20-1 and TRBJ2-5, with 7 bases that match TRBD2. J gave up 5 bases and V 3 bases, and 9 bases lay outside the gene matches. There are 14 residues in the CDR3. Germline values: CDR1 DFQATT, CDR2 SNEGSKA (reference sequence). The CDR3 DNA follows: TGCAGTGCTAGTTCGCTAGCGGAAGGGGAGACCCAGTACTTC. Protein: CSASSLAEGETQYF.

J is TRBJ2-2 and V is TRBV3-1 (or the pseudogene TRBV3-2); 8 positions agree with TRBD2. Germline CDR1 is LGHDT and CDR2 is YNNKEL (reference sequence). V dropped 2 bases and J dropped 2; count of bases not matched to a gene: 7. This CDR3 is built from 17 residues. As DNA, the CDR3 is TGTGCCAGCAGCCAATGGGTCAGCGGGAGTAACACCGGGGAGCTGTTTTTT. Translated, it gives CASSQWVSGSNTGELFF.

The chain recombines TRBV29-1 with TRBJ2-5; D gene unclear. CDR3 length equals 14 residues. Trimming shortened V by 6 bases and J by 5 bases, and 19 bases separated the two germline ends. Germline CDR1 SQVTM, CDR2 ANQGSEA. The DNA of the CDR3 is TGCAGCGTCTTTCCCTTCCTCCTCGGGGAGACCCAGTACTTC. Translating gives CSVFPFLLGETQYF. Full variable domain (rest looked up from reference TRBV29-1 and TRBJ2-5): SAVISQKPSRDICQRGTSLTIQCQVDSQVTMMFWYRQQPGQSLTLIATANQGSEATYESGFVIDKFPISRPNLTFSTLTVSNMSPEDSSIYLCSVFPFLLGETQYFGPGTRLLVL.

The V gene is TRBV5-1, the J gene TRBJ1-5; 10 nucleotides agree with TRBD1. The CDR3 consists of 15 residues. CDR1 SGHRS and CDR2 YFSETQ come from the germline V gene. The V and J ends lost 4 bases and 5 bases, in that order; junction bases with no gene match: 6. The chain's CDR3 is CASSPGDRGDQPQHF. CDR3 DNA: TGCGCCAGCAGCCCCGGGGACAGGGGTGATCAGCCCCAGCATTTT.